The next 14 T cell receptor beta chains were all read from a single sample in a study of T cells in Graves' hyperthyroidism and ophthalmopathy. It was RNA transcripts that yielded the amplified TCR beta CDR3 regions. The HTBI primer set served for first-round RT-PCR of the TCR CDR3. TCRdb re-derived calls from the multiplex PCR reads in MiXCR, one entry per CDR3 protein. Among 95,000 to 100,000 distinct CDR3 sequences listed, around 50% were seen once. Sequencing was done on a sample of blood. The origin of the receptors is a woman aged 40 to 49 with Graves' hyperthyroidism.

The sample holds a few counts of this clonotype. V and J are TRBV9 and TRBJ2-3; 10 nucleotides match TRBD2. Losses at the gene ends were 3 bases for V and 2 bases for J; bases not matched to a gene: 6. Looked up from germline, CDR1 is SGDLS and CDR2 is YYNGEE. The CDR3 is 16 amino acids. The CDR3 DNA reads TGTGCCAGCAGCGGAAGACTAGCGGGCGCCACAGATACGCAGTATTTT. Translated: CASSGRLAGATDTQYF.

This clonotype has just a few counts. The V and J genes are TRBV20-1 and TRBJ2-7, with 9 bases identical to TRBD2. Germline V gene data show CDR1 as DFQATT and CDR2 as SNEGSKA (reference sequence). The ends lost 2 bases at V and 6 bases at J; junction bases unmatched: 5. The CDR3 covers 13 residues. CDR3 DNA sequence: TGCAGTGCTAGACGGCTAGCGGGACTCGAGCAGTACTTC. Its translation: CSARRLAGLEQYF.

This chain joins TRBV11-2 and TRBJ1-6, with D tentatively TRBD1 (5 bases). The CDR3 is 16 residues long. V lost 5 bases to trimming and J lost 8 bases, with 19 bases between them. The germline V gene encodes CDR1 SGHAT and CDR2 FQNNGV. In DNA, the CDR3 is TGTGCCAGCAGCCGCTTTGGTGCCGGGGACGATTCACCCCTCCACTTT. It specifies CASSRFGAGDDSPLHF.

This clonotype occurred a few times. The gene calls are TRBV7-9 and TRBJ2-3; D unresolved. The CDR3 sequence is 15 residues long. The germline CDR1 and CDR2 sequences are SEHNR and FQNEAQ (reference sequence). V dropped 5 bases and J dropped 1 base, with 13 bases sitting between them. The CDR3 DNA follows: TGTGCCAGCAGCCCCAGAGGTAGCCGCACAGATACGCAGTATTTT. This sequence encodes CASSPRGSRTDTQYF.

The table lists this clonotype with many counts. The chain recombines TRBV9 with TRBJ1-6; tentatively, D is TRBD1 (5 bases). This CDR3 region has 16 residues. V shed 0 bases and J shed 2 bases, with 9 bases lying between them. In germline, CDR1 is SGDLS, CDR2 YYNGEE. The chain's CDR3 is CASSVGGDAYNSPLHF. DNA of the CDR3: TGTGCCAGCAGCGTAGGGGGGGACGCCTATAATTCACCCCTCCACTTT.

This clonotype showed up just a few times. The gene calls are TRBV2 and TRBJ1-2, with D possibly TRBD1 on 5 matching bases. Germline assignment: CDR1 SNHLY and CDR2 FYNNEI. V gave up 8 bases and J gave up 4 bases, with 8 bases separating them. The CDR3 spans 11 residues. CDR3 coding DNA: TGTGCCAGCTCCCAGGGCTATGGCTACACCTTC. Translating it yields CASSQGYGYTF.

The chain joins TRBV10-3 to TRBJ1-6; D is unclear. Trimming removed 8 bases at V and 13 bases at J, with 15 bases between. CDR1 is ENHRY and CDR2 is SYGVKD in the germline V gene. The CDR3 length is 12 residues. The CDR3 region has the DNA TGTGCCATCGGATACAGTAGTTCGCCCCTCCACTTT. It is translated as CAIGYSSSPLHF.

The chain joins TRBV20-1 to TRBJ2-7; D assignment may be TRBD1 or TRBD2 (5 bases each). Trimming left V 6 bases short and J 7 bases short, with 16 bases between. Germline values: CDR1 DFQATT, CDR2 SNEGSKA (reference sequence). The CDR3 consists of 12 residues. The CDR3 region is CSARDLQEEQYF. CDR3 bases: TGCAGTGCCCGGGACCTTCAAGAGGAGCAGTACTTC.

As to this clonotype: Possible read error: a much larger clone is one base away. The chain combines TRBV12-3 or TRBV12-4 with TRBJ1-5; TRBD1 might be the D (6 bases). The CDR3 totals 14 residues. CDR3 sequence reads: CASSPGGAVQSQHF. In DNA form, the CDR3 reads TGTGCCAGCAGTCCCGGGGGGGCGGTTCAGTCCCAGCATTTT.

This clonotype was seen more than once but under ten times. CDR3 nucleotides: TGTGCCAGCAGCTTAGGGGACACTAATGAAAAACTGTTTTTT. This sequence encodes CASSLGDTNEKLFF. The rearrangement links TRBV7-9 to TRBJ1-4, with a weak D call TRBD1 (5 bases). The CDR3 covers 14 residues. The germline CDR1 and CDR2 sequences are SEHNR and FQNEAQ (reference sequence). With 1 base removed from V and 2 bases from J, the gap between germline ends came to 5 bases.

The table lists this clonotype with a few counts. The V call is TRBV14, the J call TRBJ1-1; D gene unclear. This CDR3 spans 12 amino acids. V shed 8 bases and J shed 10 bases, with 17 bases lying between them. Per germline, CDR1 SGHDN and CDR2 FVKESK. This chain's CDR3 is CASSLDREGAFF. CDR3 DNA: TGTGCCAGCTCACTGGATAGGGAGGGAGCTTTCTTT.

There are a few counts of this clonotype. The chain is built from TRBV4-1 and TRBJ2-2; D perhaps matches TRBD2 (5 bases). CDR1 and CDR2 (germline): MGHRA, YSYEKL. Trimming stripped 1 base from V and 3 bases from J, with 15 bases between. The CDR3 is made up of 17 amino acids. This CDR3 reads CASSQGATGFYTGELFF. The CDR3 DNA is TGCGCCAGCAGCCAAGGAGCTACGGGATTCTACACCGGGGAGCTGTTTTTT.

As concerns this clonotype: Germline and junction disagree at one end, which may indicate a read error. The genes are TRBV5-4 and TRBJ2-5, with D perhaps matching TRBD2 (5 bases). This CDR3 region has 12 residues. Germline CDR1 SGHNT, CDR2 YYREEE (reference sequence). The CDR3 coding sequence is TGTGCCAGCAGCTTAGCCGGTGAGGGTGGAGAATTC. Protein: CASSLAGEGGEF.

In its sample, this clonotype was seen many times. The germline gene is not matched at one end of the junction; a read error may be the cause. This chain uses TRBV29-1 with TRBJ2-5, with 8 positions matching TRBD1. This CDR3 has 11 residues. Germline V gene sequence: CDR1 SQVTM, CDR2 ANQGSEA. CDR3 sequence (DNA): TGCAGCGCGAGTAGAATGGACAGGGCCCACTTC. Its protein product is CSASRMDRAHF.